This TCR beta chain was captured in a study of spatial heterogeneity in lung cancer. Study-level information: The study observed each unique TCR and UMI combination more than ten times on average in raw reads.

This clonotype has a count of ten or more. Its matching antigen is unknown. The library was built for alpha chains, so this beta chain is an off-target read and its size means little. Regarding time point: sample taken at primary tumor resection. The donors were 72 patients with non-small cell lung cancer that was early-stage and untreated. No cell sorting; template was whole RNA from tumor, lung tissue or PBMC. With 2 bases removed from V and 8 bases from J, the gap between germline ends came to 12 bases. The CDR3 runs 13 residues. CDR1 SEHNR and CDR2 FQNEAQ come from the germline V gene (reference sequence). TCRdb passed the 5' RACE reads through MiXCR, listing each CDR3 protein once. The table includes about 5,100 distinct CDR3 sequences, around 6.8% detected once. Study findings and constraints: Expanded intratumoral alpha and beta TCR counts tracked tumor mutation counts.

The chain carries TRBV7-9 and TRBJ1-2; D gene unclear. The source was lung tumor tissue, collected at surgery. The source of this sequence is a female donor with early-stage non-small cell lung cancer. CDR3 nucleotide sequence: TGTGCCAGCAGCTTAAAGGGTTCCGGGGGCTACACCTTC. Its translation: CASSLKGSGGYTF. Together with reference TRBV7-9 and TRBJ1-2, the CDR3 gives the full variable domain: DTGVSQNPRHKITKRGQNVTFRCDPISEHNRLYWYRQTLGQGPEFLTYFQNEAQLEKSRLLSDRFSAERPKGSFSTLEIQRTEQGDSAMYLCASSLKGSGGYTFGSGTRLTVV.